This T cell receptor beta chain is from a study of shared clonotypes between healthy human individuals. Trimming pared 3 bases from V and 4 bases from J, leaving 21 bases between. Looked up from germline, CDR1 is MNHNS and CDR2 is SASEGT. This CDR3 has 17 amino acids. TCRdb's table, derived via immunoSEQ multiplex PCR, lists solely in-frame clones and lacks some. The sample contains approximately 2.5 million clones, 93% of which appear only once. A CD45RA+ naive subset and a CD45RA-negative memory subset were split from CD4+ cells. The rearrangement joins TRBV6-1 to TRBJ2-5, with D unresolved. This TCR came from a man between 18 and 35 years old in good health. Some clones in this sample may be carry-over from other donors' samples. The sequenced material came from naive CD4+ T cells from PBMCs. Subset defined: CD45RA+ positively selected. CDR3 protein: CASSDPPFARGRETQYF. The CDR3 DNA follows: TGTGCCAGCAGTGACCCCCCTTTCGCCCGAGGAAGAGAGACCCAGTACTTC.